This TCR beta chain comes out of a study of neurological immune-mediated disorders. With 10-nucleotide random UMIs, 5'RACE was used to make the cDNA. Each CDR3 protein is one row after TCRdb ran MiXCR on the 5' RACE reads. The data show roughly 55,000 distinct CDR3 sequences, around 17% seen once. Germline assignment: CDR1 SGHDN and CDR2 FVKESK. This CDR3 has 14 residues. The ends were cut back, 2 bases at V and 0 bases at J, with 2 bases in the middle. V is TRBV14 and J is TRBJ2-6; no firm D call. Source material: PBMCs. The sequence derives from a man between 60 and 70 years old in good health. The CDR3 loop is CASSQISGANVLTF. CDR3 in DNA: TGTGCCAGCAGCCAAATCTCTGGGGCCAACGTCCTGACTTTC.